Sequencing of this TCR beta chain was carried out in a study of shared clonotypes between healthy human individuals. Notes on the study in general: Generation of non-shared clonotypes was less probable than generation of clonotypes shared by all four donors.

Naive CD8 cells, CD45RO-negative and positively selected for CCR7, excluded terminally differentiated effector memory CD45RA+ cells. After removal of 4 bases from V and 0 bases from J, the junction contained 5 bases not matched to a gene. The CDR3 totals 15 residues. Germline V gene lookup returns CDR1 MNHNS and CDR2 SASEGT. Generated by immunoSEQ multiplex PCR, the TCRdb table keeps only in-frame clones and is missing some. The sample shows about 2.1 million clones, under 95% of them seen only once. A remark on this clone: Its antigen is undetermined.

The V and J genes are TRBV6-1 and TRBJ1-1, with 7 bases identical to TRBD1. Sequenced: naive CD8+ T cells from PBMCs. The TCR sequence derives from a young man in good health. Some clones in this sample may be carry-over from other donors' samples. CDR3 coding DNA: TGTGCCAGCAGTGCAGACCAGGGGGTGAACACTGAAGCTTTCTTT. It specifies CASSADQGVNTEAFF.